The 21 T cell receptor beta chains given below trace back to one sample, sequenced in a study of cytomegalovirus exposure and HLA in healthy donors. 60 Vbeta and 13 Jbeta primers were used in PCR. Clones were read by immunoSEQ multiplex PCR, and TCRdb kept only the in-frame ones, dropping some. The data hold about 140,000 clones, with 75% to 85% observed a single time. Sequencing used PBMCs. The receptor set was obtained from a female donor in good health and CMV-seronegative.

CDR3 in DNA: TGTGCCATCAGTGAAATAGGGGTTGCTAGTCGCACAGATACGCAGTATTTT. Its protein is CAISEIGVASRTDTQYF. The gene calls are TRBV10-3 and TRBJ2-3; tentative D call: TRBD1 (5 bases). There are 17 residues in the CDR3. CDR1 and CDR2 from the germline V gene are ENHRY and SYGVKD. V was pared by 3 bases and J by 1 base, with 17 bases between.

The table lists this clone with a count of one. V is TRBV7-9 and J is TRBJ2-5; possibly TRBD1 for D (5 bases). Germline values: CDR1 SEHNR, CDR2 FQNEAQ (reference sequence). CDR3 length: 13 residues. The V end lost 8 bases, the J end lost 0 bases, and 10 bases lay between the germline ends. The chain's CDR3 is CASYRPDQETQYF. CDR3 nucleotide sequence: TGTGCCAGCTACAGGCCTGACCAAGAGACCCAGTACTTC. The full variable domain, with the rest looked up from reference TRBV7-9 and TRBJ2-5, is DTGVSQNPRHKITKRGQNVTFRCDPISEHNRLYWYRQTLGQGPEFLTYFQNEAQLEKSRLLSDRFSAERPKGSFSTLEIQRTEQGDSAMYLCASYRPDQETQYFGPGTRLLVL.

CDR3 protein: CASSLAGPGGQPQHF. The CDR3 region has the DNA TGTGCCAGCAGCTTAGCGGGACCGGGGGGTCAGCCCCAGCATTTT. The V and J genes are TRBV7-2 and TRBJ1-5, with TRBD1 as a possible D gene (5 bases). This CDR3 comprises 15 residues. The V and J ends lost 0 bases and 6 bases respectively, with 12 bases between them. Germline CDR1 reads SGHTA; CDR2 reads FQGNSA.

The chain couples TRBV29-1 to TRBJ2-7; 8 bases fit TRBD1. V lost 4 bases to trimming and J lost 3 bases; unmatched junction nucleotides: 14. From germline, CDR1 is SQVTM and CDR2 ANQGSEA. This CDR3 has 16 residues. CDR3 sequence: CSVVGARGTGYYEQYF. The CDR3 DNA is TGCAGCGTTGTGGGGGCCAGGGGGACAGGCTACTACGAGCAGTACTTC.

The chain joins TRBV6-6 to TRBJ2-1, with 14 bases matching TRBD2. This CDR3 has 15 amino acids. V lost 6 bases and J lost 8; bases outside the gene matches: 6. Germline assignment: CDR1 MNHNY and CDR2 SVGAGI (reference sequence). The CDR3 sequence is CASSPGLAGVHEQFF. DNA of the CDR3: TGTGCCAGCAGCCCGGGACTAGCGGGAGTACATGAGCAGTTCTTC.

V gene TRBV7-2 combines with J gene TRBJ1-1, with 7 nucleotides matching TRBD1. Looked up from germline, CDR1 is SGHTA and CDR2 is FQGNSA. The CDR3 loop spans 13 amino acids. The junction had 3 bases not matched to a gene; V was cut back by 3 bases and J by 5 bases. Written as DNA, the CDR3 is TGTGCCAGCAGCTTCAACAGGGGAACTGAAGCTTTCTTT. Its protein is CASSFNRGTEAFF. The full variable domain, rest sourced from reference TRBV7-2 and TRBJ1-1, is GAGVSQSPSNKVTEKGKDVELRCDPISGHTALYWYRQSLGQGLEFLIYFQGNSAPDKSGLPSDRFSAERTGGSVSTLTIQRTQQEDSAVYLCASSFNRGTEAFFGQGTRLTVV.

Remarks on this clone: An end of the junction does not agree with germline; a read error may underlie this. V and J are TRBV30 and TRBJ2-1; 13 bases agree with TRBD2. CDR1 is GTSNPN, CDR2 SVGIG, per germline (reference sequence). This CDR3 is 14 amino acids long. The CDR3 DNA reads as TGTGCCTGGGGTGTCGGACTAGCGGGAGTCGAGCAGTTCTTC. Translated, it gives CAWGVGLAGVEQFF. Variable domain in full (rest from reference TRBV30 and TRBJ2-1): SQTIHQWPATLVQPVGSPLSLECTVEGTSNPNLYWYRQAAGRGLQLLFYSVGIGQISSEVPQNLSASRPQDRQFILSSKKLLLSDSGFYLCAWGVGLAGVEQFFGPGTRLTVL.

The rearrangement joins TRBV5-4 to TRBJ2-6, with TRBD1 matching over 10 bases. Germline V gene sequence: CDR1 SGHNT, CDR2 YYREEE (reference sequence). The ends lost 5 bases at V and 0 bases at J; junction bases unmatched: 5. This CDR3 has 17 residues. The CDR3 sequence: CASRTGTGVSGANVLTF. The CDR3 DNA follows: TGTGCCAGCAGAACCGGGACAGGGGTCTCTGGGGCCAACGTCCTGACTTTC.

This clone was seen just once. J is TRBJ1-1 and V is TRBV4-1; the D gene is possibly TRBD1 (5 bases). This CDR3 contains 14 residues. CDR1 is MGHRA, CDR2 YSYEKL, per germline. The V end was cut by 1 base, the J end by 9 bases, with 15 bases between. The CDR3 DNA is TGCGCCAGCAGCCAAGGCCCCTCGGGGGGGAAAGCTTTCTTT. Protein sequence: CASSQGPSGGKAFF.

The DNA for the CDR3 is TGTGCCAGCAGCAAAGGACAGTACACAGATACGCAGTATTTT. This gives the protein CASSKGQYTDTQYF. This chain links TRBV7-3 with TRBJ2-3; tentative D call: TRBD1 (6 bases). The CDR3 is made up of 14 amino acids. Deletions cut 5 bases from V and 2 bases from J, with 11 bases between. CDR1 is SGHTA, CDR2 FQGTGA, per germline. The full variable domain, its missing parts supplied by reference TRBV7-3 and TRBJ2-3, is GAGVSQTPSNKVTEKGKYVELRCDPISGHTALYWYRQSLGQGPEFLIYFQGTGAADDSGLPNDRFFAVRPEGSVSTLKIQRTERGDSAVYLCASSKGQYTDTQYFGPGTRLTVL.

The chain carries TRBV18 and TRBJ2-5; 8 positions agree with TRBD1. Germline CDR1 reads KGHSH; CDR2 reads LQKENI. CDR3 length: 15 amino acids. J was trimmed by 4 bases and V by 3 bases; bases with no gene match: 7. In DNA, the CDR3 is TGTGCCAGCTCACCTTCCTCGACAGGGGTAGAGACCCAGTACTTC. Translated, it gives CASSPSSTGVETQYF.

For this clone: A read error may produce the germline difference seen at one junction end. The chain couples TRBV7-7 to TRBJ2-5; perhaps TRBD1 as D (5 bases). Germline V gene lookup returns CDR1 SSHAT and CDR2 FNYEAQ (reference sequence). The CDR3 has 14 amino acids. In nucleotides, the CDR3 is TGTGCTAGCAGCCCCCGGTTGGGGCCAGAGACCCAGTACTTC. This gives the protein CASSPRLGPETQYF.

In its sample, this clone was seen once. The V gene is TRBV7-8, the J gene TRBJ2-1, with TRBD1 identical over 7 bases. In germline, CDR1 is SGHVS, CDR2 FQNEAQ. With 5 bases clipped from V and 4 bases from J, the junction kept 11 bases outside the gene matches. The CDR3 consists of 16 residues. The CDR3 bases are TGTGCCAGCAGCCCCGAGTCGGGCAGGGGGTACAATGAGCAGTTCTTC. Its translation: CASSPESGRGYNEQFF. Full variable domain (rest looked up from reference TRBV7-8 and TRBJ2-1): GAGVSQSPRYKVAKRGQDVALRCDPISGHVSLFWYQQALGQGPEFLTYFQNEAQLDKSGLPSDRFFAERPEGSVSTLKIQRTQQEDSAVYLCASSPESGRGYNEQFFGPGTRLTVL.

This clone was recorded a few times. The CDR3 bases are TGCAGCGTTGAAGATATGCGAGCGGGAGGAGGTGAGCAGTTCTTC. Its translation: CSVEDMRAGGGEQFF. V gene TRBV29-1 combines with J gene TRBJ2-1; TRBD2 agrees at 9 bases. This CDR3 region has 15 residues. Germline CDR1 SQVTM, CDR2 ANQGSEA. Losses at the gene ends were 0 bases for V and 9 bases for J; bases not matched to a gene: 9.

This rearrangement joins TRBV10-3 to TRBJ2-7; D ambiguous. Germline V gene sequence: CDR1 ENHRY, CDR2 SYGVKD. Trimming removed 0 bases at V and 0 bases at J, with 6 bases between. CDR3 length: 14 amino acids. In DNA form, the CDR3 reads TGTGCCATCAGTGAGTCGGAGAGCTCCTACGAGCAGTACTTC. This gives the protein CAISESESSYEQYF.

The V gene is TRBV11-2, the J gene TRBJ2-5; D is perhaps TRBD1 (6 bases). V was cut by 3 bases and J by 5 bases, with 10 bases left in between. Germline V gene data show CDR1 as SGHAT and CDR2 as FQNNGV. This CDR3 comprises 13 residues. The CDR3 region has the DNA TGTGCCAGCAGCTTTGGAAGGGGGGAGACCCAGTACTTC. Translation: CASSFGRGETQYF.

The genes are TRBV25-1 and TRBJ1-2, with a tentative D call TRBD1 (5 bases). The length of the CDR3 is 14 residues. Germline assignment: CDR1 MGHDK and CDR2 SYGVNS. V was trimmed by 4 bases and J by 4 bases, leaving 13 bases between them. The CDR3 here is CASSARGGSYGYTF. The CDR3 DNA is TGTGCCAGCAGTGCCCGGGGGGGGAGCTATGGCTACACCTTC.

The chain is built from TRBV28 and TRBJ1-5; 8 positions match TRBD1. With V trimmed by 2 bases and J by 2 bases, 5 bases remained unmatched. The germline CDR1 and CDR2 sequences are MDHEN and SYDVKM. CDR3 size: 16 residues. The chain's CDR3 is CASSLGGGQGNQPQHF. The CDR3 DNA is TGTGCCAGCAGTTTAGGGGGGGGACAGGGCAATCAGCCCCAGCATTTT.

The chain combines TRBV13 with TRBJ1-5, with D possibly being TRBD1 (5 bases). The CDR3 length is 13 residues. CDR1 and CDR2 (germline): PRHDT, FYEKMQ (reference sequence). V lost 5 bases to trimming and J lost 6 bases, with 11 bases between them. The CDR3 spells CASSLRGGQPQHF. CDR3 coding DNA: TGTGCCAGCAGCCTTCGGGGGGGTCAGCCCCAGCATTTT. The entire variable domain, with the rest obtained from reference TRBV13 and TRBJ1-5, is as follows: AAGVIQSPRHLIKEKRETATLKCYPIPRHDTVYWYQQGPGQDPQFLISFYEKMQSDKGSIPDRFSAQQFSDYHSELNMSSLELGDSALYFCASSLRGGQPQHFGDGTRLSIL.

V and J are TRBV4-3 and TRBJ2-1, with 12 bases matching TRBD2. The junction had 4 bases not matched to a gene; V was cut back by 4 bases and J by 3 bases. The CDR3 runs 16 residues. Germline loops: CDR1 LGHNA, CDR2 YSLEER. CDR3 sequence: CASSPGLAGLYNEQFF. For the CDR3, the DNA is TGCGCCAGCAGCCCCGGACTAGCGGGACTCTACAATGAGCAGTTCTTC.

The chain links TRBV7-8 to TRBJ2-1; maybe TRBD1 (6 bases). CDR1 is SGHVS and CDR2 is FQNEAQ in the germline V gene. Trimming pared 4 bases from V and 7 bases from J, leaving 11 bases between. The CDR3 is 13 residues long. CDR3 nucleotides: TGTGCCAGCAGCTCCCACAGGGAGAATGAGCAGTTCTTC. As protein: CASSSHRENEQFF.